Listed below are T cell receptor beta chains from one sample, sequenced in a study of cytomegalovirus exposure and HLA in healthy donors. The assay was immunoSEQ multiplex PCR, and TCRdb's table has in-frame clones only and misses some. This table holds 150,000 to 200,000 clones, around nine tenths found once. Sequencing input: PBMCs. Every receptor here comes from a young woman in good health and CMV-seronegative. Each CDR3 is given with its conserved first and last residue. A D gene is named only where the DNA matches it firmly. Clone size appears in some rows only: once, few, many, or a class for an expanded clone.

abundance	v_gene	j_gene	d_gene	CDR3aa	CDR3nt
-	TRBV7-9	TRBJ2-1	TRBD2	CASSPGTSGSYNEQFF	TGTGCCAGCAGCCCAGGGACTAGCGGCTCCTACAATGAGCAGTTCTTC
-	TRBV6-4	TRBJ2-7	TRBD2	CASSEVAGGPGHEQYF	TGTGCCAGCAGTGAGGTAGCGGGGGGCCCAGGCCACGAGCAGTACTTC
once	TRBV7-9	TRBJ2-5	-	CASSSPWGPGVGSQYF	TGTGCCAGCAGCTCACCATGGGGGCCTGGGGTAGGTTCCCAGTACTTC
once	TRBV19	TRBJ1-4	-	CATERSGSGKLFF	TGTGCCACCGAGCGGTCCGGGAGTGGAAAACTGTTTTTT
-	TRBV5-4	TRBJ2-7	-	CASSAGTAGEQYF	TGTGCCAGCAGCGCCGGGACGGCGGGAGAGCAGTACTTC
-	TRBV9	TRBJ2-3	TRBD1	CASSSPVDRVTDTQYF	TGTGCCAGCAGCTCTCCTGTGGACAGGGTCACAGATACGCAGTATTTT
-	TRBV6-6	TRBJ2-3	-	CASTSGRGADTQYF	TGTGCCAGCACCTCCGGTCGGGGTGCAGATACGCAGTATTTT
few	TRBV7-9	TRBJ2-7	-	CASSVNEVSYEQYF	TGTGCCAGCAGCGTCAACGAAGTTAGCTACGAGCAGTACTTC
-	TRBV30	TRBJ2-7	TRBD1	CAWRSWGQGYEQYF	TGTGCCTGGAGGAGCTGGGGACAGGGGTACGAGCAGTACTTC
-	TRBV4-2	TRBJ2-2	TRBD2	CASSVINAGGTGELFF	TGTGCCAGCAGCGTTATAAACGCGGGGGGCACCGGGGAGCTGTTTTTT
-	TRBV5-1	TRBJ2-5	-	CASSLTEPRYQETQYF	TGCGCCAGCAGCTTAACCGAACCTCGGTACCAAGAGACCCAGTACTTC
-	TRBV19	TRBJ2-1	-	CASSIAREVPWEQFF	TGTGCCAGTAGTATAGCAAGAGAAGTTCCATGGGAGCAGTTCTTC
few	TRBV28	TRBJ1-5	-	CASSWGGQPQHF	TGTGCCAGCAGTTGGGGGGGTCAGCCCCAGCATTTT
-	TRBV28	TRBJ1-2	TRBD1	CASSLSTGEMRYGYTF	TGTGCCAGCAGTTTATCGACAGGGGAGATGCGGTATGGCTACACCTTC
-	TRBV11-2	TRBJ1-6	TRBD1	CASSLGQTSSYNSPLHF	TGTGCCAGCAGCTTGGGACAGACGAGCTCCTATAATTCACCCCTCCACTTT
-	TRBV7-9	TRBJ2-7	-	CASSLGGKKGYEQYF	TGTGCCAGCAGCTTAGGCGGGAAAAAAGGCTACGAGCAGTACTTC
-	TRBV7-8	TRBJ1-5	TRBD1	CASSFPRGQEFNQPQHF	TGTGCCAGCAGCTTCCCCAGGGGACAGGAGTTCAATCAGCCCCAGCATTTT
-	TRBV28	TRBJ2-7	-	CASGINSYEQYF	TGTGCCTCCGGGATCAACTCCTACGAGCAGTACTTC
-	TRBV5-1	TRBJ2-1	-	CASTLGAASYNEQFF	TGCGCCAGCACCCTTGGAGCAGCTTCCTACAATGAGCAGTTCTTC
few	TRBV19	TRBJ2-1	TRBD2	CASSVTGTSGSDEQFF	TGTGCCAGTAGTGTCACCGGGACTAGCGGGAGTGATGAGCAGTTCTTC
-	TRBV5-1	TRBJ1-3	TRBD1	CATPQGARGSGNTIYF	TGCGCCACCCCACAGGGGGCGAGGGGCTCTGGAAACACCATATATTTT
-	TRBV30	TRBJ2-1	-	CAWSDWRGSYNEQFF	TGTGCCTGGAGTGATTGGCGGGGTTCCTACAATGAGCAGTTCTTC
-	TRBV6-5	TRBJ2-1	-	CASSYSVLPGNEQLF	TGTGCCAGCAGTTACTCGGTACTACCCGGCAATGAGCAGCTCTTC
-	TRBV7-2	TRBJ1-1	-	CASSPTLNTEAFF	TGTGCCAGCAGCCCTACCCTCAACACTGAAGCTTTCTTT
once	TRBV5-1	TRBJ2-1	TRBD2	CASSLGLAGGSNEQFF	TGCGCCAGCAGCTTGGGTTTAGCGGGAGGGTCGAATGAGCAGTTCTTC
-	TRBV5-4	TRBJ2-1	TRBD2	CASSNSGDEQFF	TGTGCCAGCAGCAACAGCGGGGATGAGCAGTTCTTC
-	TRBV5-1	TRBJ2-1	TRBD2	CASSSYWTSGRKNEQFF	TGCGCCAGCAGCTCCTACTGGACTAGCGGGAGAAAAAATGAGCAGTTCTTC
-	TRBV28	TRBJ1-1	TRBD1	CASNPQGAWVPFF	TGTGCCAGCAACCCACAGGGGGCCTGGGTTCCTTTCTTT
once	TRBV18	TRBJ2-7	TRBD1	CASSRTGPYEQYF	TGTGCCAGCTCACGGACAGGGCCCTACGAGCAGTACTTC
-	TRBV11-2	TRBJ1-5	-	CASSLDQGQPQHF	TGTGCCAGCAGCTTAGATCAGGGCCAGCCCCAGCATTTT
-	TRBV6-1	TRBJ1-1	-	CASSTGNGINTEAFF	TGTGCCAGCTCCACAGGGAACGGGATAAACACTGAAGCTTTCTTT
once	TRBV5-6	TRBJ2-7	-	CASSPRGSSYEQYF	TGTGCCAGCAGCCCAAGAGGAAGCTCCTACGAGCAGTACTTC
-	TRBV30	TRBJ2-5	-	CAWTRLVQETQYF	TGTGCCTGGACCAGACTGGTCCAAGAGACCCAGTACTTC
-	TRBV6-6	TRBJ2-3	TRBD2	CASSYSSGRETDTQYF	TGTGCCAGCAGTTACTCGAGCGGGCGGGAGACTGATACGCAGTATTTT
once	TRBV4-1	TRBJ2-1	-	CASSQDRQEHNEQFF	TGCGCCAGCAGCCAAGATCGACAGGAACACAATGAGCAGTTCTTC